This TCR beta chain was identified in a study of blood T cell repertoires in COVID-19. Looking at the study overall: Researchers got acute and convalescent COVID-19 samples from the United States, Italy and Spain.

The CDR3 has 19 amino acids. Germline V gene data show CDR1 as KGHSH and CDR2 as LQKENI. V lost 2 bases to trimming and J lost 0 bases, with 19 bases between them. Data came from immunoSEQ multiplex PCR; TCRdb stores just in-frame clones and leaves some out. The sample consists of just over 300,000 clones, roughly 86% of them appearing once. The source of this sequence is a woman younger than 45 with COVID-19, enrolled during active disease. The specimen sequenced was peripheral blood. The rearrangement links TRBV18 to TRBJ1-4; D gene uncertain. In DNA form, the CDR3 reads TGTGCCAGCTCACCAGCGGGGTCTGGGAGCTCTGCAACTAATGAAAAACTGTTTTTT. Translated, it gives CASSPAGSGSSATNEKLFF.